The entry below describes one TCR beta chain. One entry per CDR3 protein results from TCRdb running MiXCR on the RT-PCR reads. The sample lists about 170,000 distinct CDR3 sequences; roughly 12% were seen once. This entry comes from a study of response to subunit inactivated influenza vaccine. There are 14 residues in the CDR3. V lost 7 bases and J lost 3, with 13 bases in between. Germline CDR1 MNHEY, CDR2 SVGEGT. The same sample was also studied in work on T cells expressing NK-cell markers. That paper notes: Synthesis of TCR beta cDNA relied on 5'RACE template switching carrying UMIs. Eight donors were sequenced, of whom seven were HCMV-seropositive, while the remaining one was HCMV-seronegative. In more than 5 donors, dominant CD3+CD56+NKG2C+ clonotypes ranked among the top 10 CD8+ clonotypes. HCMV specificity of expanded NKG2C+ T cell clones remained unclear.

Source: CD8+ T cells sorted from PBMCs, taken 11 to 12 days after vaccination. The chain is built from TRBV6-2 or TRBV6-3 and TRBJ2-1; D gene ambiguous. The clonotype was recovered from a man between 50 and 59 years old who received an inactivated influenza vaccine. CDR3 DNA sequence: TGTGCCAGCACTCCAGAGGTGGGCTACAATGAGCAGTTCTTC. It codes for CASTPEVGYNEQFF.